A selection of T cell receptor beta chains follows, all from one sample in a study of early T cells in non-severe SARS-CoV-2 infection. Via MiXCR, TCRdb re-called the 5' RACE reads, giving one row per CDR3 protein. The data hold some 56,000 distinct CDR3 sequences, with roughly a tenth observed a single time. Material for sequencing was whole blood. Receptor source: an adult who was a healthcare worker with PCR-confirmed SARS-CoV-2 infection or an uninfected control (not recorded which). CDR3s include the opening cysteine and the closing phenylalanine or tryptophan. The D gene is left open where the match is weak. Clone size is not always given. Where it is, it says once, few, many or a class for expanded clones.

>many|TRBJ1-2|TRBV6-1|NA
TGTGCCAGCAGTGAATCGCCCACGCAGTTCTATGGCTACACCTTC
CASSESPTQFYGYTF
>few|TRBJ2-5|TRBV29-1|NA
TGCAGCGTTTTGCGGGGCATGAAAGAGACCCAGTACTTC
CSVLRGMKETQYF
>few|TRBJ1-1|TRBV20-1|NA
TGCAGTGCACCCGTCTGGAACACTGAAGCTTTCTTT
CSAPVWNTEAFF
>many|TRBJ2-1|TRBV29-1|NA
TGCAGCGTGCGAGAGGGACGGCCTTTCTCCTACAATGAGCAGTTCTTC
CSVREGRPFSYNEQFF
>NA|TRBJ2-7|TRBV6-2/TRBV6-3|NA
TGTGCCAGCAGTTTTCCCACCTACGAGCAGTACTTC
CASSFPTYEQYF
>few|TRBJ2-5|TRBV24-1|NA
TGTGCCACCAGTGAATACGGCAGGAGCCAAGAGACCCAGTACTTC
CATSEYGRSQETQYF
>NA|TRBJ2-1|TRBV11-2|NA
TGTGCCAGCAGCTTAGACGTGGAGCAGTTCTTC
CASSLDVEQFF
>many|TRBJ2-4|TRBV20-1|TRBD1
TGCAGTGCCCTCCGTGACAGGGGAAGTAAAAACATTCAGTACTTC
CSALRDRGSKNIQYF
>many|TRBJ2-1|TRBV29-1|TRBD1
TGCAGCGTTGAGGACAGGTCGCAGTTCTTC
CSVEDRSQFF
>few|TRBJ1-1|TRBV29-1|NA
TGCAGCGTCCCCGCGGAGTCTGAAGCTTTCTTT
CSVPAESEAFF
>NA|TRBJ1-1|TRBV27|NA
TGTGCCAGCAGTTTTAGCCCCGTCGGGGGCACTGAAGCTTTCTTT
CASSFSPVGGTEAFF
>few|TRBJ1-3|TRBV20-1|NA
TGCAGTGCTAGACCTCAGCGCTCTGGAAACACCATATATTTT
CSARPQRSGNTIYF
>NA|TRBJ1-1|TRBV29-1|TRBD1
TGCAGCGTTCACGCCGGACAGGGCCTTGAAGCTTTCTTT
CSVHAGQGLEAFF
>NA|TRBJ1-1|TRBV29-1|NA
TGCAGCGTTGAAGAGCGAGGGTTGGAAGACACTGAAGCTTTCTTT
CSVEERGLEDTEAFF
>many|TRBJ2-3|TRBV15|NA
TGTGCCACCAGCAGAGATCTTCGGGGATTAGGTAGTACAGATACGCAGTATTTT
CATSRDLRGLGSTDTQYF
>few|TRBJ1-4|TRBV4-2|TRBD1
TGTGCCAGCAGCCAAGATATGACAGGGGAAGAGACTAATGAAAAACTGTTTTTT
CASSQDMTGEETNEKLFF
>many|TRBJ2-3|TRBV2|NA
TGTGCCAGCACCGGACGGCTGGAAGGCGTCACAGATACGCAGTATTTT
CASTGRLEGVTDTQYF
>many|TRBJ1-1|TRBV7-2|NA
TGTGCCAGCAGCTCTAACGGGATAGAAGCTTTCTTT
CASSSNGIEAFF
>many|TRBJ2-7|TRBV12-3/TRBV12-4|TRBD2
TGTGCCAGCAGTCCCGGGACTAGGAGGGGACGGATCGAGCAGTACTTC
CASSPGTRRGRIEQYF
>NA|TRBJ2-7|TRBV6-6|NA
TGTGCCAGCAGTGGGGACACCTACGAGCAGTACTTC
CASSGDTYEQYF
>many|TRBJ1-1|TRBV5-6|NA
TGTGCCAGCAGCTTGGGCAGGGCCGACAATAGGAACACTGAAGCTTTCTTT
CASSLGRADNRNTEAFF
>few|TRBJ1-1|TRBV12-3/TRBV12-4|NA
TGTGCCAGCCTGATTGGCACTGAAGCTTTCTTT
CASLIGTEAFF
>many|TRBJ2-3|TRBV5-1|TRBD2
TGCGCCAGCAGCTTGGGAGGACTAGCGGGAGAGGGAGATACGCAGTATTTT
CASSLGGLAGEGDTQYF
>many|TRBJ2-7|TRBV29-1|TRBD2
TGCAGCGTTGGGTGGGCGGGAGCCTACGAGCAGTACTTC
CSVGWAGAYEQYF
>many|TRBJ1-5|TRBV20-1|NA
TGCAGTGCTAGATCTGTTCTAAGGAGCCTCAATCAGCCCCAGCATTTT
CSARSVLRSLNQPQHF
>NA|TRBJ2-1|TRBV6-2/TRBV6-3|TRBD2
TGTGCCAGCAGTTACTCGATTATAGCGGGACCCAGAGTTGATGAGCAGTTCTTC
CASSYSIIAGPRVDEQFF
>many|TRBJ2-2|TRBV29-1|TRBD2
TGCAGCGTCGAGCGGGGGTCGAACACCGGGGAGCTGTTTTTT
CSVERGSNTGELFF
>NA|TRBJ1-3|TRBV10-3|NA
TGTGCCATCAGTGAGGGGGACTCCCGCTCTGGAAACACCATATATTTT
CAISEGDSRSGNTIYF
>many|TRBJ2-1|TRBV19|TRBD2
TGTGCCAGTAGTACCGGACTAGCGGGACCGTCCAATGAGCAGTTCTTC
CASSTGLAGPSNEQFF
>few|TRBJ2-3|TRBV10-3|NA
TGTGCCATCAGTGAGTACGATACGCAGTATTTT
CAISEYDTQYF
>many|TRBJ2-7|TRBV19|NA
TGTGCCAGTAGTATTGTGACGCCGTCCGGATCCGAGCAGTACTTC
CASSIVTPSGSEQYF
>few|TRBJ2-2|TRBV5-1|NA
TGCGCCAGCAGCTTGGCTTCCGGGATGGACACCGGGGAGCTGTTTTTT
CASSLASGMDTGELFF
>few|TRBJ2-2|TRBV7-8|NA
TGTGCCAGCAGCATAGACCGGGGAACCGGGGAGCTGTTTTTT
CASSIDRGTGELFF
>few|TRBJ2-7|TRBV20-1|TRBD2
TGCAGTGCTAGAGATTTGCGGGAGATTTCATGGGAGCAGTACTTC
CSARDLREISWEQYF
>many|TRBJ2-7|TRBV29-1|TRBD1
TGCAGCGTTGTGGGACAGGCCTACGAGCAGTACTTC
CSVVGQAYEQYF
>NA|TRBJ1-1|TRBV5-1|TRBD1
TGCGCCAGCAGCTTCTTGACAGGGGGAGGCAGTGGAGCTTTCTTT
CASSFLTGGGSGAFF
>NA|TRBJ1-2|TRBV10-3|NA
TGTGCCATCAGACCCGACGGAAACTATGGCTACACCTTC
CAIRPDGNYGYTF
>NA|TRBJ1-5|TRBV5-8|TRBD1
TGTGCCAGCAGCTCCCGGACAGGGATACAGCCCCAGCATTTT
CASSSRTGIQPQHF
>few|TRBJ2-7|TRBV2|NA
TGTGCCAGCAGTGCCTACTACGAGCAGTACTTC
CASSAYYEQYF
>many|TRBJ1-5|TRBV9|NA
TGTGCCAGCAGCCAAGGGGCTCGAGATCAGCCCCAGCATTTT
CASSQGARDQPQHF
>NA|TRBJ2-7|TRBV27|NA
TGTGCCAGCAGTCCTACGCCCCTCTACGAGCAGTACTTC
CASSPTPLYEQYF
>NA|TRBJ2-5|TRBV28|NA
TGTGCCAGCAGTTCACCAGGATTTGGAGAAGAGACCCAGTACTTC
CASSSPGFGEETQYF
>many|TRBJ1-1|TRBV7-9|NA
TGTGCCAGCAGCCTGAACACTGAAGCTTTCTTT
CASSLNTEAFF
>many|TRBJ1-6|TRBV7-2|NA
TGTGCCAGCAGCTTAGATCAGGGGCCGGGTTCACCCCTCCACTTT
CASSLDQGPGSPLHF
>NA|TRBJ2-1|TRBV9|NA
TGTGCCAGCAGCCCTACGGGGGCCGGAGATGAGCAGTTCTTC
CASSPTGAGDEQFF
>many|TRBJ2-3|TRBV5-4|NA
TGTGCCAGCAGCTTACGAACTGGCACAGATACGCAGTATTTT
CASSLRTGTDTQYF
>NA|TRBJ2-5|TRBV6-5|TRBD2
TGTGCCAGCAGTTACTCGGGGGGGTTGGGAGAGACCCAGTACTTC
CASSYSGGLGETQYF